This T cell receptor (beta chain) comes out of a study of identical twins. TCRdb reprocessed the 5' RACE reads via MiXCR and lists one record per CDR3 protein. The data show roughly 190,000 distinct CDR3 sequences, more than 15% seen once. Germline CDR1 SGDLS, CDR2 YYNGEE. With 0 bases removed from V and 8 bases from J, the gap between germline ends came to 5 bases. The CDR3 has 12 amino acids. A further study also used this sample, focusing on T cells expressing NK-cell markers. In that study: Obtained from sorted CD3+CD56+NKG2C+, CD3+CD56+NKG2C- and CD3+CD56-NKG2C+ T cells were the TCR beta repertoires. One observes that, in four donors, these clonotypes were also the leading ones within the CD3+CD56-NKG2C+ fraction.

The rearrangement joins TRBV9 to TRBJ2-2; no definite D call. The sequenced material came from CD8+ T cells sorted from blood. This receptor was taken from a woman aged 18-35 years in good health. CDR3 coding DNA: TGTGCCAGCAGCGTAGAACGGGGGGAGCTGTTTTTT. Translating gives CASSVERGELFF.